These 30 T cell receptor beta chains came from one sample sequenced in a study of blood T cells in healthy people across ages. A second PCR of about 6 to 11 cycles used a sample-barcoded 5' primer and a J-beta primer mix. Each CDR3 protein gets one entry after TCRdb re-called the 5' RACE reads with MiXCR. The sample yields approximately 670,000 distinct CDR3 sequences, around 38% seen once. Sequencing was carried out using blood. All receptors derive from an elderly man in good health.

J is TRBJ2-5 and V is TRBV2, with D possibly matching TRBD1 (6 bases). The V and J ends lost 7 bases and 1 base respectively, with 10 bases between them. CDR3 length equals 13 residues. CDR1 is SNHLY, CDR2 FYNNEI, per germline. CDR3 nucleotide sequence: TGTGCCAGCACAGGGACATTCCAAGAGACCCAGTACTTC. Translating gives CASTGTFQETQYF.

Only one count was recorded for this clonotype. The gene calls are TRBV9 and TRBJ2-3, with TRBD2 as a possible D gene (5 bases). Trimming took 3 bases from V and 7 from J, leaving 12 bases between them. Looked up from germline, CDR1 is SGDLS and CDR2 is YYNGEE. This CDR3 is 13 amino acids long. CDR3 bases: TGTGCCAGCAGCGGGGTTCCCGGGAATACGCAGTATTTT. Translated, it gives CASSGVPGNTQYF.

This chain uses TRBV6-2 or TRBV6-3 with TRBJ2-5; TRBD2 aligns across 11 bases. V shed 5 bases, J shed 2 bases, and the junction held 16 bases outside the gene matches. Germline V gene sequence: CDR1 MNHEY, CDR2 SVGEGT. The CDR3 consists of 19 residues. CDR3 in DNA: TGTGCCAGCAGTCGAGTTGTACTAGCGGGGGCCTCAGGACAAGAGACCCAGTACTTC. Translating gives CASSRVVLAGASGQETQYF.

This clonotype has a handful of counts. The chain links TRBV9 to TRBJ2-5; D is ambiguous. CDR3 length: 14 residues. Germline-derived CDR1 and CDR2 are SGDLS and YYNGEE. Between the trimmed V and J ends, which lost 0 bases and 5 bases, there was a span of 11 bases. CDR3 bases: TGTGCCAGCAGCGTAGGTGAAGGGTGGGAGACCCAGTACTTC. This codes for CASSVGEGWETQYF.

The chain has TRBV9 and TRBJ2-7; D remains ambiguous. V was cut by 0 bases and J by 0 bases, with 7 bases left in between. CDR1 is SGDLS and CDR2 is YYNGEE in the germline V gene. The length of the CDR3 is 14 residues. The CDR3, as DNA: TGTGCCAGCAGCGTAGAACGGTACTCCTACGAGCAGTACTTC. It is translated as CASSVERYSYEQYF.

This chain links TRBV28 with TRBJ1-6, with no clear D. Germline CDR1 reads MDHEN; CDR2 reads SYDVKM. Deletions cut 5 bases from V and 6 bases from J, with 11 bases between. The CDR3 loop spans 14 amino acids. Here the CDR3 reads CASSGEVANSPLHF. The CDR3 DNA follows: TGTGCCAGCAGTGGGGAGGTTGCTAATTCACCCCTCCACTTT.

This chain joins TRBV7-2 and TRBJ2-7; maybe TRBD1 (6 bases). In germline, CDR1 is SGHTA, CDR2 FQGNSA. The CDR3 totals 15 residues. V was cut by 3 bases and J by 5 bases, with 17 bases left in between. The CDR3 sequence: CASSFLGQGLDEQYF. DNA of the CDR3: TGTGCCAGCAGCTTTTTGGGGCAGGGGTTAGACGAGCAGTACTTC.

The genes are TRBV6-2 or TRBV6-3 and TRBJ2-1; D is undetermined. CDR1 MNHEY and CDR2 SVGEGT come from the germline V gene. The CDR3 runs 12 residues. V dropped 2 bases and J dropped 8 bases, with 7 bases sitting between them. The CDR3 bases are TGTGCCAGCAGTTACGCGGAGCATGAGCAGTTCTTC. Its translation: CASSYAEHEQFF.

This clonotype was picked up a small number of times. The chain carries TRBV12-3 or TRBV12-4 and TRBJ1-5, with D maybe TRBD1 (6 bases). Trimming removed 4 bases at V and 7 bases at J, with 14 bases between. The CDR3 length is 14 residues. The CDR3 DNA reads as TGTGCCAGCAGTTCACAGGGAGGGCGACAGCCCCAGCATTTT. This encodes CASSSQGGRQPQHF.

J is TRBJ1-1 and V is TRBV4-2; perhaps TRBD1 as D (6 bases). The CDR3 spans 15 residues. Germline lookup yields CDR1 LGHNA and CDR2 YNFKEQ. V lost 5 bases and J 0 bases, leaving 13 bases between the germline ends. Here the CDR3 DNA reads TGTGCCAGCAGCGAAGCGGACAGAGTGAACACTGAAGCTTTCTTT. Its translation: CASSEADRVNTEAFF.

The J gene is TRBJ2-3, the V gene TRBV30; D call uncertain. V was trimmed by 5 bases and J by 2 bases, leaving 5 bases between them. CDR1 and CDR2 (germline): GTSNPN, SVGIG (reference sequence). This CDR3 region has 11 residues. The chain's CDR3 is CAWQNTDTQYF. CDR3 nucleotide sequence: TGTGCCTGGCAAAACACAGATACGCAGTATTTT.

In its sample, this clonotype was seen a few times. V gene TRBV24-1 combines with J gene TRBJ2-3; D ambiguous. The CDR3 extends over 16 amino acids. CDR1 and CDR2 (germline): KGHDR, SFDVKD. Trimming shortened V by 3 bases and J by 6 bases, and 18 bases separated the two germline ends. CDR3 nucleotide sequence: TGTGCCACCAGTGATCCCAAGTCTGGAAAGTCGGATACGCAGTATTTT. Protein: CATSDPKSGKSDTQYF.

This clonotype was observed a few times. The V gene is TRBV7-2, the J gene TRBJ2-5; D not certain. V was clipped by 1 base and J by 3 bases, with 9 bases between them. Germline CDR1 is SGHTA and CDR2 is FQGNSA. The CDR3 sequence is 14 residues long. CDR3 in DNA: TGTGCCAGCAGCTTAGTTTCGCGGAAAGAGACCCAGTACTTC. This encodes CASSLVSRKETQYF. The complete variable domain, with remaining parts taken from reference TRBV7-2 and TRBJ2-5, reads GAGVSQSPSNKVTEKGKDVELRCDPISGHTALYWYRQSLGQGLEFLIYFQGNSAPDKSGLPSDRFSAERTGGSVSTLTIQRTQQEDSAVYLCASSLVSRKETQYFGPGTRLLVL.

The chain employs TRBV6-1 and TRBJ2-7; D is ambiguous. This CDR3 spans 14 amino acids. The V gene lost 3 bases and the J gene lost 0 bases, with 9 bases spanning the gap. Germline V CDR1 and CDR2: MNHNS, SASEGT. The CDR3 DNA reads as TGTGCCAGCAGTGATTCCAGAAGCTCCTACGAGCAGTACTTC. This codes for CASSDSRSSYEQYF.

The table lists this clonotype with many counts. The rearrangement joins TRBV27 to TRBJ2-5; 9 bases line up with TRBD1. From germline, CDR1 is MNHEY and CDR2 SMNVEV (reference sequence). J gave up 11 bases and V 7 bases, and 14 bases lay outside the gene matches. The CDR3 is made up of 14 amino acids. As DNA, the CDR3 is TGTGCCAGCACCGAGACCGGGACAGGGTCGACGCAGTACTTC. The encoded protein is CASTETGTGSTQYF.

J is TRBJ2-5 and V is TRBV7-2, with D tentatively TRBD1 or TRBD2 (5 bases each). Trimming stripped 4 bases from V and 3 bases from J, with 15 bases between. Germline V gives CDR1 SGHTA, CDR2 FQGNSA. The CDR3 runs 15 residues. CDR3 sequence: CASSYPGPWKETQYF. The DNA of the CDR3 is TGTGCCAGCAGCTACCCGGGGCCCTGGAAAGAGACCCAGTACTTC. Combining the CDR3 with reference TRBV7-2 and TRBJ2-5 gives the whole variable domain GAGVSQSPSNKVTEKGKDVELRCDPISGHTALYWYRQSLGQGLEFLIYFQGNSAPDKSGLPSDRFSAERTGGSVSTLTIQRTQQEDSAVYLCASSYPGPWKETQYFGPGTRLLVL.

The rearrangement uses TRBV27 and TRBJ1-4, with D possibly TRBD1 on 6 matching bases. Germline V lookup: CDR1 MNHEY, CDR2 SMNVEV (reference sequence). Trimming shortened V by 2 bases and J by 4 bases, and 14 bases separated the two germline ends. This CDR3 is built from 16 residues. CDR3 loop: CASSLKSGAYNEKLFF. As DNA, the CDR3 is TGTGCCAGCAGTTTAAAATCGGGGGCCTATAATGAAAAACTGTTTTTT.

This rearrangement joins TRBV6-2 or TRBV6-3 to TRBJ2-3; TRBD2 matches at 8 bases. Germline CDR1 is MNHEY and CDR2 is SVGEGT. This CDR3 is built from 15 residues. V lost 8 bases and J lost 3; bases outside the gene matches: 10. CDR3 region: CASGWERGRTDTQYF. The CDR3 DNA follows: TGTGCCAGCGGTTGGGAGCGGGGGCGGACAGATACGCAGTATTTT.

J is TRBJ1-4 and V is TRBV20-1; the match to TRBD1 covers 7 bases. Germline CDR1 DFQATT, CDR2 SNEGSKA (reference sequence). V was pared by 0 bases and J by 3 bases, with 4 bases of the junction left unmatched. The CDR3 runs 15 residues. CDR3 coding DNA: TGCAGTGCTAGAGATTACAGGGGCTCTAATGAAAAACTGTTTTTT. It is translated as CSARDYRGSNEKLFF.

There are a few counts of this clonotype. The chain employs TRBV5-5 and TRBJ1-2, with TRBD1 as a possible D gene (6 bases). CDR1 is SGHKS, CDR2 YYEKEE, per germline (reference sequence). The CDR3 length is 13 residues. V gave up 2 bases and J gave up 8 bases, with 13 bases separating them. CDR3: CASSLPGQGGYTF. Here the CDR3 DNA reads TGTGCCAGCAGCTTACCGGGCCAGGGGGGCTACACCTTC.

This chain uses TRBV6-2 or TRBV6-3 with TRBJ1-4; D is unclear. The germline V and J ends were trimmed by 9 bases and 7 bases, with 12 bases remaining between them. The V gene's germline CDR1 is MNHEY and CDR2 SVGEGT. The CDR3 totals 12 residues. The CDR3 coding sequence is TGTGCCAGTGCCGACATGGCTGAAAAACTGTTTTTT. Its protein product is CASADMAEKLFF.

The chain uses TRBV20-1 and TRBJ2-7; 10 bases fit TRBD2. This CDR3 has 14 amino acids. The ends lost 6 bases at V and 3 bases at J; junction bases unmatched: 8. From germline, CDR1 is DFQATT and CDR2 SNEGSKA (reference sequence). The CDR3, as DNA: TGCAGTGCAAAAGGACTAGCGGACAACTACGAGCAGTACTTC. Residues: CSAKGLADNYEQYF.

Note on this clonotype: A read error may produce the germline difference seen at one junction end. In nucleotides, the CDR3 is TGTGCCAGCAACCAACGTACGGCGAACACCGGGGAGCTGTTTTTT. Residues: CASNQRTANTGELFF. The chain employs TRBV3-1 and TRBJ2-2; D is unclear. The CDR3 consists of 15 residues. CDR1 and CDR2 from the germline V gene are LGHDT and YNNKEL (reference sequence).

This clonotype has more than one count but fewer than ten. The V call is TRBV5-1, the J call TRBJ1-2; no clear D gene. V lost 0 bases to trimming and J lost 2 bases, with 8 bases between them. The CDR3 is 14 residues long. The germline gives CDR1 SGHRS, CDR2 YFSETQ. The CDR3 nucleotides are TGCGCCAGCAGCTTGGAGGACCGAAACTATGGCTACACCTTC. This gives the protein CASSLEDRNYGYTF.

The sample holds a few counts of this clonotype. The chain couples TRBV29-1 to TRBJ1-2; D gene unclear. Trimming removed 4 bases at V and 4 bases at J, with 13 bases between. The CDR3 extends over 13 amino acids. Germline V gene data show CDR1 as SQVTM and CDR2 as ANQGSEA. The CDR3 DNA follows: TGCAGCGTTGGGGATACCCCTTCCTATGGCTACACCTTC. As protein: CSVGDTPSYGYTF.

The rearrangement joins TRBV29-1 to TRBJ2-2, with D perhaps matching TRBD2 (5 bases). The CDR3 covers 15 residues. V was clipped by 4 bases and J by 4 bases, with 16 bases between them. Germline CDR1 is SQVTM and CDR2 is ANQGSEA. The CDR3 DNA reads TGCAGCGTTGCTGAAAGCGGATTCCCCACCGGGGAGCTGTTTTTT. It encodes CSVAESGFPTGELFF.

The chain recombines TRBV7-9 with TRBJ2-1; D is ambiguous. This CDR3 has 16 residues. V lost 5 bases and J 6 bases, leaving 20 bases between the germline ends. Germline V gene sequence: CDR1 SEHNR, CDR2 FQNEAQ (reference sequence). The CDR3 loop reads CASSLIETPTLNEQFF. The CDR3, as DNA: TGTGCCAGCAGCCTGATCGAGACACCTACCCTCAATGAGCAGTTCTTC.

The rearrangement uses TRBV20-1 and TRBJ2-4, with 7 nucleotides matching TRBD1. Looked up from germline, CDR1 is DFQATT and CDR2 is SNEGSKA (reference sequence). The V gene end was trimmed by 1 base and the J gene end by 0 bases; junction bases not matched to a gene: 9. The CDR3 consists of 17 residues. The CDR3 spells CSARVLGQVLAKNIQYF. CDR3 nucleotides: TGCAGTGCTAGAGTATTAGGACAGGTACTAGCCAAAAACATTCAGTACTTC.

The CDR3, as DNA: TGTGCCAGCAGTTACAAAGAGTTTAATGAAAAACTGTTTTTT. This translates into CASSYKEFNEKLFF. The chain uses TRBV6-5 and TRBJ1-4, with D unresolved. Germline loops: CDR1 MNHEY, CDR2 SVGAGI. This CDR3 is built from 14 residues. V was cut by 2 bases and J by 4 bases, with 8 bases left in between.

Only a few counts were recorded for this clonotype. The CDR3 here is CASIQQDFYNEQYF. CDR3 bases: TGTGCCTCAATTCAACAAGATTTTTACAATGAGCAGTACTTC. This chain links TRBV2 with TRBJ2-1; no reliable D call. Matching the DNA end better, TRBJ2-7 makes the J call doubtful. This CDR3 comprises 14 residues. Germline lookup yields CDR1 SNHLY and CDR2 FYNNEI.